The table lists the clone carrying this T cell receptor beta chain with a count of one. This entry comes from a study of T cell changes during pregnancy in multiple sclerosis. Sequencing was performed with immunoSEQ multiplex PCR; in TCRdb, only in-frame clones are kept and a portion is missing. The table lists more than 55,000 clones, just over 90% of them singletons. The CDR3 length is 14 residues. Germline V gene lookup returns CDR1 LGHNA and CDR2 YSLEER. The junction had 0 bases not matched to a gene; V was cut back by 0 bases and J by 1 base. The receptor comes from a female donor with multiple sclerosis, enrolled in a pregnancy study. The chain uses TRBV4-3 and TRBJ2-7; TRBD1 matches 7 bases. The source material was peripheral blood, sampled in the second trimester of pregnancy. The CDR3 DNA reads as TGCGCCAGCAGCCAAGACAGGGGGTCCTACGAGCAGTACTTC. Its protein product is CASSQDRGSYEQYF.